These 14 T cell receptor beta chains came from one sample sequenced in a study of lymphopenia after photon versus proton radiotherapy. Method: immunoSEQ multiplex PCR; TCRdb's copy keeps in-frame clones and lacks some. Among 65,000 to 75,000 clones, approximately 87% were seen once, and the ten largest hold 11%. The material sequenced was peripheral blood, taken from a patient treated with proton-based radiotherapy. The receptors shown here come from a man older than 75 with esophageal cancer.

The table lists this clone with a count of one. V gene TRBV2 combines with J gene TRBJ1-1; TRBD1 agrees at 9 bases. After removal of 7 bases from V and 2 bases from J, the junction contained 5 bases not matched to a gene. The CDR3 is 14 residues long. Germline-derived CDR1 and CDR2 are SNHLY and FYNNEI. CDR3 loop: CASIWDRVNTEAFF. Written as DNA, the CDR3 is TGTGCCAGCATTTGGGACAGGGTCAACACTGAAGCTTTCTTT.

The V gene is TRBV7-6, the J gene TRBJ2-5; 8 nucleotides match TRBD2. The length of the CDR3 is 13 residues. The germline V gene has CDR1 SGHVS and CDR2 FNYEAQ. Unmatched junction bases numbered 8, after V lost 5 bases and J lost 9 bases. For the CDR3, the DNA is TGTGCCAGCAGCATGGGACTGCGGGGGGCCCAGTACTTC. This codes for CASSMGLRGAQYF.

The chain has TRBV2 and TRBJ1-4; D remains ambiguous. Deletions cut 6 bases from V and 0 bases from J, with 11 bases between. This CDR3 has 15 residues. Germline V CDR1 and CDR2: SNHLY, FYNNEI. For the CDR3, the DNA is TGTGCCAGCAGAGATTACAGTGCAACTAATGAAAAACTGTTTTTT. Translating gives CASRDYSATNEKLFF.

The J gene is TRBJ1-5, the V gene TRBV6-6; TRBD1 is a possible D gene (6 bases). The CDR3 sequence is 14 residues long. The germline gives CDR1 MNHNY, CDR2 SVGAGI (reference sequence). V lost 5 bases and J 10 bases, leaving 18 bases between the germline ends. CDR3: CASSPRTVDSPQHF. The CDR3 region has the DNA TGTGCCAGCAGTCCCCGGACAGTTGATTCTCCCCAGCATTTT.

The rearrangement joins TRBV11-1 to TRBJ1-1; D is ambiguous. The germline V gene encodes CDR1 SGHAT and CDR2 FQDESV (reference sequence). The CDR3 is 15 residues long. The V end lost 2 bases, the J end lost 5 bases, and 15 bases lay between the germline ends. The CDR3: CASSLTPSGGTEAFF. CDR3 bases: TGTGCCAGCAGCTTAACCCCGTCGGGAGGGACTGAAGCTTTCTTT. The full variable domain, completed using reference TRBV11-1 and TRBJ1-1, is EAEVAQSPRYKITEKSQAVAFWCDPISGHATLYWYRQILGQGPELLVQFQDESVVDDSQLPKDRFSAERLKGVDSTLKIQPAELGDSAMYLCASSLTPSGGTEAFFGQGTRLTVV.

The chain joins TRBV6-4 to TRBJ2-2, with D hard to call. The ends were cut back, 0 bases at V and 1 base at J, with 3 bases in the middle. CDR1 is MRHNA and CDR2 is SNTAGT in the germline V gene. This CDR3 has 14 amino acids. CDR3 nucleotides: TGTGCCAGCAGTGACTCCCAGAACACCGGGGAGCTGTTTTTT. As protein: CASSDSQNTGELFF.

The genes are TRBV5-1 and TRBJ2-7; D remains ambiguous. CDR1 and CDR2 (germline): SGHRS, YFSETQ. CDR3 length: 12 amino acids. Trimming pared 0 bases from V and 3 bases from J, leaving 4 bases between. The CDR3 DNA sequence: TGCGCCAGCAGCTTGGAACTCTACGAGCAGTACTTC. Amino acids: CASSLELYEQYF.

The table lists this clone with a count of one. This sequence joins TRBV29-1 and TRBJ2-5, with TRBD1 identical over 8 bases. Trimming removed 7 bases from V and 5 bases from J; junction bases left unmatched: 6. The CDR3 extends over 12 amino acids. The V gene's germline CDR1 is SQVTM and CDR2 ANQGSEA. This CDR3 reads CSAFDRGETQYF. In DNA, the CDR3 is TGCAGCGCCTTCGACAGGGGCGAGACCCAGTACTTC.

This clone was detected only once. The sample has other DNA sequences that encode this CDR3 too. This CDR3 is CASSRTGGSYEQYF. Here the CDR3 DNA reads TGTGCCAGTAGTAGGACAGGGGGATCCTACGAGCAGTACTTC. This chain uses TRBV19 with TRBJ2-7; TRBD1 matches 10 bases. The germline V gene has CDR1 LNHDA and CDR2 SQIVND (reference sequence). The CDR3 is 14 residues long. The V gene end was trimmed by 4 bases and the J gene end by 1 base; junction bases not matched to a gene: 1.

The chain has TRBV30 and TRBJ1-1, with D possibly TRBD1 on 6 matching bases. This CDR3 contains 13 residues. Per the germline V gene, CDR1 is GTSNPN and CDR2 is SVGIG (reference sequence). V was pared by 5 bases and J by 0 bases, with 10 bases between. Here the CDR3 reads CAWEGGMNTEAFF. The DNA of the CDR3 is TGTGCCTGGGAGGGGGGCATGAACACTGAAGCTTTCTTT. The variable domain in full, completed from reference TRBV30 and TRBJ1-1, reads SQTIHQWPATLVQPVGSPLSLECTVEGTSNPNLYWYRQAAGRGLQLLFYSVGIGQISSEVPQNLSASRPQDRQFILSSKKLLLSDSGFYLCAWEGGMNTEAFFGQGTRLTVV.

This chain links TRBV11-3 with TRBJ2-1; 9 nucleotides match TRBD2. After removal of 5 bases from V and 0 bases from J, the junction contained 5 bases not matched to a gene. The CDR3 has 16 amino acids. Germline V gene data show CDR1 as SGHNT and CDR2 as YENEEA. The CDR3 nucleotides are TGTGCCAGCAGCGGGGGAGCGGGAGGCTCCTACAATGAGCAGTTCTTC. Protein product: CASSGGAGGSYNEQFF.

The DNA for the CDR3 is TGTGCCAGCAGCCTATACTTACAGGAGAATCAGCCCCAGCATTTT. This sequence encodes CASSLYLQENQPQHF. The chain combines TRBV4-2 with TRBJ1-5; tentative D call: TRBD1 (5 bases). The germline CDR1 and CDR2 sequences are LGHNA and YNFKEQ. V lost 4 bases to trimming and J lost 4 bases, with 14 bases between them. The CDR3 totals 15 residues.

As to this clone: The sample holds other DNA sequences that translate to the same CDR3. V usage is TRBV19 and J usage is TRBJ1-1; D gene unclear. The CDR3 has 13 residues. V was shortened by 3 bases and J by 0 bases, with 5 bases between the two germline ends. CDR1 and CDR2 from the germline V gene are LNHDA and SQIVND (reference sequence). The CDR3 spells CASSISLNTEAFF. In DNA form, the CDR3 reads TGTGCCAGTAGTATTTCTTTGAACACTGAAGCTTTCTTT.

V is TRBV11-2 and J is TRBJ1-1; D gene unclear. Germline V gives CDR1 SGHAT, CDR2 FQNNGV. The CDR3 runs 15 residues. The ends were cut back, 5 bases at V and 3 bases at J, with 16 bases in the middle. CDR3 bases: TGTGCCAGCAGCCCCAGATGGAAAATGGACACTGAAGCTTTCTTT. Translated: CASSPRWKMDTEAFF.